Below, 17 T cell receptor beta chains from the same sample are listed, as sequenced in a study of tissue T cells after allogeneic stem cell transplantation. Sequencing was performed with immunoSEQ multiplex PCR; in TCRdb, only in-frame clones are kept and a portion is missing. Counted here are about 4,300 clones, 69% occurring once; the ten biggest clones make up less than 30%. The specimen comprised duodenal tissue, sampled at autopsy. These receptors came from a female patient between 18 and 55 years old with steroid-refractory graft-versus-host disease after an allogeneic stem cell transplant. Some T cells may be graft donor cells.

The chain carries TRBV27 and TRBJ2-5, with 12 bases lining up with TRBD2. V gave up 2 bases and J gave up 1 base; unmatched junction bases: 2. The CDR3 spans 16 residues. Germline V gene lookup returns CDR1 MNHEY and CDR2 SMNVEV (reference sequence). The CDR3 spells CASSLILAGGQETQYF. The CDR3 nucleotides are TGTGCCAGCAGTTTAATACTAGCGGGGGGCCAAGAGACCCAGTACTTC.

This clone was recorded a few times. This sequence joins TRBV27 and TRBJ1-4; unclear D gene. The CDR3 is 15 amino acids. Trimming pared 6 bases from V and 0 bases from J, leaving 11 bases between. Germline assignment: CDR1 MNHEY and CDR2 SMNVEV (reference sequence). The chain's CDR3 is CASSFLRATNEKLFF. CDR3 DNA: TGTGCCAGCAGCTTCTTAAGAGCAACTAATGAAAAACTGTTTTTT.

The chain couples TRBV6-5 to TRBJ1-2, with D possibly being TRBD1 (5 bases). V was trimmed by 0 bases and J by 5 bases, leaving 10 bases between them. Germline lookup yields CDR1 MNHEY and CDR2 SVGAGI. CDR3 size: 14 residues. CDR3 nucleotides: TGTGCCAGCAGTTACTCTCCAGGGAGGTATGGCTACACCTTC. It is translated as CASSYSPGRYGYTF.

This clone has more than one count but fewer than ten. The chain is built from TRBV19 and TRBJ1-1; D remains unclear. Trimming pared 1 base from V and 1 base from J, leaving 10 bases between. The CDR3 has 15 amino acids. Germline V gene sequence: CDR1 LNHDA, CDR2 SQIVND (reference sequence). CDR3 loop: CASSIAPAENTEAFF. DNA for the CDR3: TGTGCCAGTAGTATAGCCCCAGCGGAGAACACTGAAGCTTTCTTT.

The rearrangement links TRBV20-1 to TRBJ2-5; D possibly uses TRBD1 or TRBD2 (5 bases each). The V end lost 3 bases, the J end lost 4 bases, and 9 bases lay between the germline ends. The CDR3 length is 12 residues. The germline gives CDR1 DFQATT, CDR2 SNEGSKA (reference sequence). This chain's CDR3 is CSASGTGETQYF. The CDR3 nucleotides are TGCAGTGCTAGTGGGACCGGAGAGACCCAGTACTTC.

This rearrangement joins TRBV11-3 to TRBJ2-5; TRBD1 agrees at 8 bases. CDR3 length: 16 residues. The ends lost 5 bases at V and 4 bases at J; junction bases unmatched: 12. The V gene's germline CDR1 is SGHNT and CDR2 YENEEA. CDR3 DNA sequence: TGTGCCAGCAGCCCCGGACAGGGAGAGCACGCAGAGACCCAGTACTTC. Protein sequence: CASSPGQGEHAETQYF.

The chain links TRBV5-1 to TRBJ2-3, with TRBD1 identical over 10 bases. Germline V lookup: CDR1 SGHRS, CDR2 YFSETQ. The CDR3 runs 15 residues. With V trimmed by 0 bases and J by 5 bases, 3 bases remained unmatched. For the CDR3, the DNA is TGCGCCAGCAGCTTGGAAGGACAGGGGGAAGATACGCAGTATTTT. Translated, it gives CASSLEGQGEDTQYF.

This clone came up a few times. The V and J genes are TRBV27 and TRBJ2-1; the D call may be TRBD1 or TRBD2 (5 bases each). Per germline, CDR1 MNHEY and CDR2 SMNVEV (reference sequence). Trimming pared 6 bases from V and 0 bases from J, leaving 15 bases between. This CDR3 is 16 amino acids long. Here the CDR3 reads CASSRPGPSSYNEQFF. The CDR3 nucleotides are TGTGCCAGCAGCCGACCGGGACCCAGCTCCTACAATGAGCAGTTCTTC.

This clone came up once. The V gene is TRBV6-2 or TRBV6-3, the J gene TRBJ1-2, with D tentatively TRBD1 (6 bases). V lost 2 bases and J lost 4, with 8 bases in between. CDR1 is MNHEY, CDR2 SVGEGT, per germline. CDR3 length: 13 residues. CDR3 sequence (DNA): TGTGCCAGCAGTTACGGACAGTCCTATGGCTACACCTTC. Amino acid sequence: CASSYGQSYGYTF.

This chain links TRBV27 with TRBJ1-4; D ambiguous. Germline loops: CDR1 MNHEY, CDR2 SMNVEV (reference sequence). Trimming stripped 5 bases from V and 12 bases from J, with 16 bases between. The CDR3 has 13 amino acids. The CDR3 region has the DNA TGTGCCAGCAGTCCTCAGACGGCACGCCAACTGTTTTTT. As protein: CASSPQTARQLFF.

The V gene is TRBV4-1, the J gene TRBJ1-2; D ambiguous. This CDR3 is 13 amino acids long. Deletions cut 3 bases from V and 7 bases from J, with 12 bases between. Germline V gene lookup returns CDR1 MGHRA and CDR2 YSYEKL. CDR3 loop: CASSQVHSGGYTF. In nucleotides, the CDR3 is TGCGCCAGCAGCCAGGTACATAGCGGTGGCTACACCTTC.

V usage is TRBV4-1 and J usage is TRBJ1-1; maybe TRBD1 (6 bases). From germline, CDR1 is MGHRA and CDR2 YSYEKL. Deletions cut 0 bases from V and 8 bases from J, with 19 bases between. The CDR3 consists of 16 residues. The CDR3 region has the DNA TGCGCCAGCAGCCAAGAACCCCTAGACAGGCCTCGCGAAGCTTTCTTT. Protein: CASSQEPLDRPREAFF.

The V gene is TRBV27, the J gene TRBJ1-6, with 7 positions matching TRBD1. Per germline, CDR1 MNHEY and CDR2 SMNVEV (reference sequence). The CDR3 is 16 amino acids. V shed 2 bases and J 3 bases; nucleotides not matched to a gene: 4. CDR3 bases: TGTGCCAGCAGTTTAATCGGGGACAGCTATAATTCACCCCTCCACTTT. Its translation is CASSLIGDSYNSPLHF.

The CDR3: CAWSVMHTEAFF. In nucleotides, the CDR3 is TGTGCCTGGAGTGTAATGCATACTGAAGCTTTCTTT. V usage is TRBV30 and J usage is TRBJ1-1; no clear D gene. Germline V gives CDR1 GTSNPN, CDR2 SVGIG (reference sequence). The CDR3 totals 12 residues. V shed 0 bases and J shed 5 bases, with 7 bases lying between them.

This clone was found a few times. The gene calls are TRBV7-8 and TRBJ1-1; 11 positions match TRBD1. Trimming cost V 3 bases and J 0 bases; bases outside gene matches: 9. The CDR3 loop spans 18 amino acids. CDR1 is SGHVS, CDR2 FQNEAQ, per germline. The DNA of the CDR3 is TGTGCCAGCAGCTTCCTTTGGACAGGGGGCCTACTGAACACTGAAGCTTTCTTT. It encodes CASSFLWTGGLLNTEAFF.

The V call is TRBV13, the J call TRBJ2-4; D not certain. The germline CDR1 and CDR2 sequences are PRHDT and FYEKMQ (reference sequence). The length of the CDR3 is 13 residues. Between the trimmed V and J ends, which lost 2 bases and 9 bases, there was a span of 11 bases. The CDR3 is CASSLSLLAIQYF. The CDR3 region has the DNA TGTGCCAGCAGCTTATCCCTCCTCGCCATTCAGTACTTC.

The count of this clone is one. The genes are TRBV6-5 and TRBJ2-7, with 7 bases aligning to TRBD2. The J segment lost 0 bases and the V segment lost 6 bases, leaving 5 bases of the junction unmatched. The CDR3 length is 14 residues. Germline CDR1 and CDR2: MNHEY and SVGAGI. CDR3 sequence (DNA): TGTGCCAGCAGAGAGCGGGGACGCTCCTACGAGCAGTACTTC. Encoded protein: CASRERGRSYEQYF.